The sequence of this TCR beta chain was determined in a study of blood T cell repertoires in COVID-19. For the study at large: The analysed material was cDNA or gDNA that came from T cells, B-cell-depleted T cells, or PBMCs.

This table comes from immunoSEQ multiplex PCR, and its TCRdb copy is limited to in-frame clones, with some not included. The repertoire holds around 310,000 clones, with nearly 90% as singletons. Losses at the gene ends were 5 bases for V and 6 bases for J; bases not matched to a gene: 0. The CDR3 runs to 13 residues. Germline V gene data show CDR1 as GTSNPN and CDR2 as SVGIG (reference sequence). V usage is TRBV30 and J usage is TRBJ1-6, with TRBD1 matching over 11 bases. The TCR comes from a woman in her forties with COVID-19, enrolled during active disease. The sequenced sample consisted of peripheral blood. The CDR3 loop is CAWGTGGNSPLHF. As DNA, the CDR3 is TGTGCCTGGGGGACAGGGGGTAATTCACCCCTCCACTTT. Combining the CDR3 with reference TRBV30 and TRBJ1-6 gives the whole variable domain SQTIHQWPATLVQPVGSPLSLECTVEGTSNPNLYWYRQAAGRGLQLLFYSVGIGQISSEVPQNLSASRPQDRQFILSSKKLLLSDSGFYLCAWGTGGNSPLHFGNGTRLTVT.